These 14 T cell receptor beta chains originate from one sample sequenced in a study of blood T cell repertoires in COVID-19. The protocol was immunoSEQ multiplex PCR, while the TCRdb copy is restricted to in-frame clones and leaves out a portion. This table holds 410,000 or so clones, roughly 85% found once. The sequencing sample was made of peripheral blood. The source is a woman between 25 and 40 years old with active or convalescent COVID-19.

The genes are TRBV27 and TRBJ2-7, with 8 bases identical to TRBD2. Germline V CDR1 and CDR2: MNHEY, SMNVEV (reference sequence). The CDR3 length is 15 residues. V was pared by 0 bases and J by 3 bases, with 4 bases of the junction left unmatched. This CDR3 is CASSLSAGVVYEQYF. The CDR3 nucleotides read TGTGCCAGCAGTTTATCAGCGGGAGTTGTCTACGAGCAGTACTTC.

The V and J genes are TRBV19 and TRBJ2-7; 11 bases are shared with TRBD1. Trimming at V came to 4 bases and at J to 3 bases, leaving 5 bases not matched to a gene. The V gene's germline CDR1 is LNHDA and CDR2 SQIVND (reference sequence). The CDR3 has 15 amino acids. The CDR3 DNA reads TGTGCCAGTAGTACCACCGGGACAGGGGGCTACGAGCAGTACTTC. It codes for CASSTTGTGGYEQYF.

This sequence joins TRBV5-8 and TRBJ2-7; 11 bases map to TRBD2. Germline-derived CDR1 and CDR2 are SGHTS and YDEGEE. Trimming removed 5 bases from V and 8 bases from J; junction bases left unmatched: 3. CDR3 length: 12 residues. The CDR3 protein is CASRLAGVKQYF. CDR3 sequence (DNA): TGTGCCAGCAGACTAGCGGGAGTGAAGCAGTACTTC. Combining the CDR3 with reference TRBV5-8 and TRBJ2-7 gives the whole variable domain EAGVTQSPTHLIKTRGQQATLRCSPISGHTSVYWYQQALGLGLQFLLWYDEGEERNRGNFPPRFSGRQFPNYSSELNVNALELEDSALYLCASRLAGVKQYFGPGTRLTVT.

The table lists this clone with a count of one. This chain connects TRBV6-6 to TRBJ2-5; no reliable D call. CDR1 is MNHNY, CDR2 SVGAGI, per germline (reference sequence). Trimming stripped 3 bases from V and 4 bases from J, with 3 bases between. The CDR3 is made up of 11 amino acids. This CDR3 reads CASSYRETQYF. The CDR3 DNA reads TGTGCCAGCAGTTATAGAGAGACCCAGTACTTC.

The V gene is TRBV20-1, the J gene TRBJ2-7, with a weak D call TRBD1 (5 bases). The ends were cut back, 3 bases at V and 5 bases at J, with 11 bases in the middle. The CDR3 consists of 12 residues. CDR1 DFQATT and CDR2 SNEGSKA come from the germline V gene (reference sequence). The CDR3 sequence: CSASKGNNEQYF. CDR3 nucleotide sequence: TGCAGTGCTAGTAAGGGGAACAACGAGCAGTACTTC.

The CDR3 nucleotides read TGTGCCAGCTGGAAGGGGAACGAGCAGTACTTC. It encodes CASWKGNEQYF. The chain carries TRBV6-5 and TRBJ2-7; D is perhaps TRBD1 (5 bases). This CDR3 contains 11 residues. Germline V gene sequence: CDR1 MNHEY, CDR2 SVGAGI. The V end was cut by 8 bases, the J end by 5 bases, with 10 bases between.

CDR3 DNA: TGTGCCAGCAGCCCTACGGGGGGGGCGGCCCAAGAGACCCAGTACTTC. Residues: CASSPTGGAAQETQYF. V is TRBV11-3 and J is TRBJ2-5; TRBD2 matches 8 bases. The CDR3 covers 16 residues. CDR1 is SGHNT, CDR2 YENEEA, per germline. The J segment lost 1 base and the V segment lost 5 bases, leaving 9 bases of the junction unmatched.

The V and J genes are TRBV29-1 and TRBJ1-2; a weak D match, TRBD1 (6 bases). CDR1 SQVTM and CDR2 ANQGSEA come from the germline V gene. Trimming removed 5 bases from V and 4 bases from J, with 23 bases in between. The CDR3 runs 16 residues. The CDR3, as DNA: TGCAGCGTTCTCCGACGGGGGGGGGCGTCGGGCTATGGCTACACCTTC. Encoded protein: CSVLRRGGASGYGYTF.

The rearrangement links TRBV7-9 to TRBJ1-2; D not resolved. This CDR3 spans 18 amino acids. V was trimmed by 4 bases and J by 1 base, leaving 22 bases between them. The germline gives CDR1 SEHNR, CDR2 FQNEAQ (reference sequence). The CDR3: CASSSGGGNMRLNYGYTF. The CDR3 DNA reads TGTGCCAGCAGCTCCGGCGGAGGCAACATGAGACTTAACTATGGCTACACCTTC.

Remarks on this clone: This CDR3 is also generated by other DNA sequences in the sample. The genes are TRBV5-1 and TRBJ1-2, with 8 bases fitting TRBD1. The germline V gene encodes CDR1 SGHRS and CDR2 YFSETQ. V lost 4 bases to trimming and J lost 4 bases; unmatched junction nucleotides: 3. The CDR3 loop spans 13 amino acids. Written as DNA, the CDR3 is TGCGCCAGCAGCCCCGGACAGGGCTATGGCTACACCTTC. Protein sequence: CASSPGQGYGYTF.

This clone has a handful of counts. The chain links TRBV9 to TRBJ2-3; 10 nucleotides line up with TRBD2. This CDR3 is built from 15 residues. V lost 2 bases and J lost 1; bases outside the gene matches: 1. Germline lookup yields CDR1 SGDLS and CDR2 YYNGEE. CDR3 in amino acids: CASSVTSGGTDTQYF. The DNA for the CDR3 is TGTGCCAGCAGCGTTACTAGCGGGGGCACAGATACGCAGTATTTT.

The chain links TRBV2 to TRBJ1-5, with D possibly TRBD1 on 6 matching bases. CDR3 length: 12 residues. V lost 7 bases, J lost 8 bases, and 12 bases lay in between. In germline, CDR1 is SNHLY, CDR2 FYNNEI. In DNA form, the CDR3 reads TGTGCCAGCAAGGGTGAGGGGGAGCCCCAGCATTTT. Translating gives CASKGEGEPQHF.

The rearrangement links TRBV6-5 to TRBJ2-2, with D possibly matching TRBD2 (6 bases). Germline CDR1 MNHEY, CDR2 SVGAGI. V dropped 2 bases and J dropped 5 bases, with 12 bases sitting between them. This CDR3 contains 15 residues. The CDR3 DNA sequence: TGTGCCAGCAGTTACGGAGGGAGTGGTACCGGGGAGCTGTTTTTT. Translating gives CASSYGGSGTGELFF.

The rearrangement uses TRBV5-1 and TRBJ1-5; 9 bases align to TRBD1. The germline V gene encodes CDR1 SGHRS and CDR2 YFSETQ. This CDR3 has 15 residues. The ends lost 0 bases at V and 5 bases at J; junction bases unmatched: 3. The CDR3 protein is CASSLAGQGDQPQHF. The DNA of the CDR3 is TGCGCCAGCAGCTTGGCGGGACAGGGAGATCAGCCCCAGCATTTT.